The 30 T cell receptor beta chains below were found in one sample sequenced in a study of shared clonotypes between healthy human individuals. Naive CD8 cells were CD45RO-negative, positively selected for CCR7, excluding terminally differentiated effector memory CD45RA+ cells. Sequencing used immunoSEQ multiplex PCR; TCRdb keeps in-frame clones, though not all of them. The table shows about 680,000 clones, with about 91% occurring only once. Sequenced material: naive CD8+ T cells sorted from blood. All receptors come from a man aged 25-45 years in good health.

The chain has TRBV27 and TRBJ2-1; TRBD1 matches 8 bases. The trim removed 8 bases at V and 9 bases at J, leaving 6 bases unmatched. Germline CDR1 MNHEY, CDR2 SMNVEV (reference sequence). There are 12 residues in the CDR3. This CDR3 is CASRQGRGEQFF. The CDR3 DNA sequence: TGTGCCAGCCGACAGGGGAGAGGTGAGCAGTTCTTC.

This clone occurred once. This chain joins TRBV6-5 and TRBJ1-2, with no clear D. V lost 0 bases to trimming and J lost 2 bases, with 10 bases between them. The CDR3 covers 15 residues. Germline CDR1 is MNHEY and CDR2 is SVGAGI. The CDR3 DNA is TGTGCCAGCAGTTACTCGAGCCGAGGGAACTATGGCTACACCTTC. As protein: CASSYSSRGNYGYTF.

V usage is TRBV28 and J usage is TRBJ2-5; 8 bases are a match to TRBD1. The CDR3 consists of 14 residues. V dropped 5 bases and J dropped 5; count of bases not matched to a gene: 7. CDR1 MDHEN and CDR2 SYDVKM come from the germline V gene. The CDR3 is CASSRDRRRETQYF. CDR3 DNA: TGTGCCAGCAGTCGGGACAGGCGAAGGGAGACCCAGTACTTC.

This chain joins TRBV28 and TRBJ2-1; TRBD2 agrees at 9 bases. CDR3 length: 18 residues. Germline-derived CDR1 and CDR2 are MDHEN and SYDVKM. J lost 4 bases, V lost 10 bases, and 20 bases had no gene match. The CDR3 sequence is CATSPRVTKRGDYNEQFF. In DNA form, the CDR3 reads TGTGCCACCTCGCCCCGGGTAACCAAGCGGGGGGATTACAATGAGCAGTTCTTC.

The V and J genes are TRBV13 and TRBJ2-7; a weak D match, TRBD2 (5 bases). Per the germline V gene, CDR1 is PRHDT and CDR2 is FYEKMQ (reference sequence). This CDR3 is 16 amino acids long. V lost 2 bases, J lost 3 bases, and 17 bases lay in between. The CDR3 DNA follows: TGTGCCAGCAGCTTAACTAGGGAGAACCAAGACTACGAGCAGTACTTC. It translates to CASSLTRENQDYEQYF. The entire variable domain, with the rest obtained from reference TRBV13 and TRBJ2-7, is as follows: AAGVIQSPRHLIKEKRETATLKCYPIPRHDTVYWYQQGPGQDPQFLISFYEKMQSDKGSIPDRFSAQQFSDYHSELNMSSLELGDSALYFCASSLTRENQDYEQYFGPGTRLTVT.

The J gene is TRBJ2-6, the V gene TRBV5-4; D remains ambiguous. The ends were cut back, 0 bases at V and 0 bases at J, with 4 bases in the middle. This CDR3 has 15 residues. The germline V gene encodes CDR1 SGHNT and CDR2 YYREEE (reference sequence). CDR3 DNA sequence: TGTGCCAGCAGCTTGGGTTCCTCTGGGGCCAACGTCCTGACTTTC. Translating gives CASSLGSSGANVLTF.

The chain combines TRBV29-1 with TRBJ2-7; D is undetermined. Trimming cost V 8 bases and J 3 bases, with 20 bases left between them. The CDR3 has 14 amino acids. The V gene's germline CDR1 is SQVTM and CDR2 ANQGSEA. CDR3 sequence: CSHLCTLRLYEQYF. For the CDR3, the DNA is TGCAGCCATCTTTGTACCCTTCGACTCTACGAGCAGTACTTC.

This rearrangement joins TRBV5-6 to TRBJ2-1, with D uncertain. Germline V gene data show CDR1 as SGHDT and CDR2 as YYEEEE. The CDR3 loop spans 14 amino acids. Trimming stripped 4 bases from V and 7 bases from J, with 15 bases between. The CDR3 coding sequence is TGTGCCAGCAGCGCCCCAGAGAGTTGGAATGAGCAGTTCTTC. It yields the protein CASSAPESWNEQFF. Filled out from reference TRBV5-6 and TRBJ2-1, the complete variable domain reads DAGVTQSPTHLIKTRGQQVTLRCSPKSGHDTVSWYQQALGQGPQFIFQYYEEEERQRGNFPDRFSGHQFPNYSSELNVNALLLGDSALYLCASSAPESWNEQFFGPGTRLTVL.

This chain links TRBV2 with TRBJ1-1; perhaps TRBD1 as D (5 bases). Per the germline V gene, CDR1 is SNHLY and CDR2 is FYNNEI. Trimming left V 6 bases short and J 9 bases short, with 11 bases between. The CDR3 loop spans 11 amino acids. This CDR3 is CASSGTQKAFF. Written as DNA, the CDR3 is TGTGCCAGCAGCGGGACTCAGAAAGCTTTCTTT.

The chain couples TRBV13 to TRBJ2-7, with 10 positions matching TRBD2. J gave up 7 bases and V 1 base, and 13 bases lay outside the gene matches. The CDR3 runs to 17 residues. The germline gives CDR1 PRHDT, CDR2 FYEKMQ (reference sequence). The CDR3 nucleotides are TGTGCCAGCAGCTTAGTAGGACTAGCGGACCCCTTTTCAGAGCAGTACTTC. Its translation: CASSLVGLADPFSEQYF.

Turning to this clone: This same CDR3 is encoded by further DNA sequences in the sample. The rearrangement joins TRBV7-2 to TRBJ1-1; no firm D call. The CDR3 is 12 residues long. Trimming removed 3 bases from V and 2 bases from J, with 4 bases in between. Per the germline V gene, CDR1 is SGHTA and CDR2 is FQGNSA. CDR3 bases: TGTGCCAGCAGCTTTCTAAACACTGAAGCTTTCTTT. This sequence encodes CASSFLNTEAFF.

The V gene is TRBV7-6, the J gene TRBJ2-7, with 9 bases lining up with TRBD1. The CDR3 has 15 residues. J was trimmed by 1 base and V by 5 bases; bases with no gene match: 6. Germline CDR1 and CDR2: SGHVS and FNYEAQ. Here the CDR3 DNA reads TGTGCCAGCAGCAGACCGGGACAGGGTTCCTACGAGCAGTACTTC. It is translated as CASSRPGQGSYEQYF.

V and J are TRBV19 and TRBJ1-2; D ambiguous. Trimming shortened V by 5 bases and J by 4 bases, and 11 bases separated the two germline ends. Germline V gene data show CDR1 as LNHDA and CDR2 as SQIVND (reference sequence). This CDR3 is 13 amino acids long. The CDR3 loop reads CASSPGLGYGYTF. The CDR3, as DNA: TGTGCCAGTAGTCCGGGATTGGGCTATGGCTACACCTTC.

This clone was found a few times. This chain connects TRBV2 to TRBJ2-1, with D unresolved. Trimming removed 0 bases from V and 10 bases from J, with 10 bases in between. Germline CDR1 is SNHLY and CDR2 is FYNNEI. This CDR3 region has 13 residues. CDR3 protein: CASSEALLWEQFF. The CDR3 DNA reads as TGTGCCAGCAGTGAAGCGCTTCTTTGGGAGCAGTTCTTC.

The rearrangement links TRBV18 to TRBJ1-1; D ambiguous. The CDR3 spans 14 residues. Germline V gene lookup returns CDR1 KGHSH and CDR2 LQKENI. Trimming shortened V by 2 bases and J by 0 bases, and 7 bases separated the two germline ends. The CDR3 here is CASSPTLMNTEAFF. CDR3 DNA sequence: TGTGCCAGCTCACCAACGCTCATGAACACTGAAGCTTTCTTT.

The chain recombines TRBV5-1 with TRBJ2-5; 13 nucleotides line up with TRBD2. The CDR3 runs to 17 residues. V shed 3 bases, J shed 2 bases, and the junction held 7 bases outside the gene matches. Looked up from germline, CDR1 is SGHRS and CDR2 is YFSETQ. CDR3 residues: CASSWGLAGNTQETQYF. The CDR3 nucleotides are TGCGCCAGCAGCTGGGGACTAGCGGGAAATACACAAGAGACCCAGTACTTC.

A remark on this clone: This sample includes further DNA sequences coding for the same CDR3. As DNA, the CDR3 is TGCAGCGTTGAACTAGACAGGCCCTACGAGCAGTACTTC. Its translation: CSVELDRPYEQYF. The rearrangement links TRBV29-1 to TRBJ2-7, with a possible D match to TRBD1 (6 bases). CDR1 is SQVTM, CDR2 ANQGSEA, per germline. The germline V and J ends were trimmed by 2 bases and 2 bases, with 10 bases remaining between them. The CDR3 spans 13 residues.

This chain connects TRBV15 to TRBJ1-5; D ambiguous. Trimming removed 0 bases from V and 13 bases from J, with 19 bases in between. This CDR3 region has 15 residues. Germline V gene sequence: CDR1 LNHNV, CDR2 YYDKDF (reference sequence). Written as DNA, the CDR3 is TGTGCCACCAGCAGAGACCCCAACCCCAAGCAACAACAGCATTTT. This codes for CATSRDPNPKQQQHF.

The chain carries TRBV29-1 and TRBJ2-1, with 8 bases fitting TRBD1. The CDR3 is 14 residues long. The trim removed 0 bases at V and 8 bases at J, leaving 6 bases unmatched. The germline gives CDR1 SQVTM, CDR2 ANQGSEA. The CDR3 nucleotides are TGCAGCGTTGAAGAGGACAGGGCACGGGATGAGCAGTTCTTC. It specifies CSVEEDRARDEQFF.

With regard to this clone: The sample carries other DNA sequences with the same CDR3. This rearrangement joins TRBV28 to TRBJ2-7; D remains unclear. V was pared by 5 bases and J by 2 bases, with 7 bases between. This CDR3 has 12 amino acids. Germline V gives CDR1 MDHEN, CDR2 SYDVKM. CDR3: CASSLPPYEQYF. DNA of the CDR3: TGTGCCAGCAGTCTACCCCCCTACGAGCAGTACTTC. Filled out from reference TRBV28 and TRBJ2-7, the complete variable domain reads DVKVTQSSRYLVKRTGEKVFLECVQDMDHENMFWYRQDPGLGLRLIYFSYDVKMKEKGDIPEGYSVSREKKERFSLILESASTNQTSMYLCASSLPPYEQYFGPGTRLTVT.

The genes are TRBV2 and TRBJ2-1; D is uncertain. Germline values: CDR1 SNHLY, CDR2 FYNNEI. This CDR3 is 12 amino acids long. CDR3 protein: CGCTNSYNEQFF. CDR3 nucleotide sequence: TGTGGCTGCACCAACTCCTACAATGAGCAGTTCTTC. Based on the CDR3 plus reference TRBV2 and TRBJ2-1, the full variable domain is EPEVTQTPSHQVTQMGQEVILRCVPISNHLYFYWYRQILGQKVEFLVSFYNNEISEKSEIFDDQFSVERPDGSNFTLKIRSTKLEDSAMYFCGCTNSYNEQFFGPGTRLTVL.

CDR3 DNA: TGTGCCAGTAGTAGCGCCGAGGGTTACGAGCAGTACTTC. It yields the protein CASSSAEGYEQYF. This chain links TRBV19 with TRBJ2-7; TRBD2 is a possible D gene (5 bases). CDR3 length: 13 amino acids. From germline, CDR1 is LNHDA and CDR2 SQIVND (reference sequence). Trimming pared 4 bases from V and 4 bases from J, leaving 11 bases between.

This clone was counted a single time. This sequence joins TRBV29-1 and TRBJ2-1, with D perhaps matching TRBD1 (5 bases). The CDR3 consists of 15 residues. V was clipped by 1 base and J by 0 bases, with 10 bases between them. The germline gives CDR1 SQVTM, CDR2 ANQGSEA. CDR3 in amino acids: CSVEVVGVSYNEQFF. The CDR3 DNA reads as TGCAGCGTTGAAGTTGTAGGGGTCTCCTACAATGAGCAGTTCTTC.

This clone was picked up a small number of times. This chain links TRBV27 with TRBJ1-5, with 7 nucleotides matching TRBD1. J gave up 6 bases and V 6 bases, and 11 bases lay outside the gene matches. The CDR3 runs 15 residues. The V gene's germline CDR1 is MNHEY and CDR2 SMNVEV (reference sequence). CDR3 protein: CASSLDSQGVQPQHF. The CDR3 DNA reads TGTGCCAGCAGCCTAGACAGCCAGGGGGTTCAGCCCCAGCATTTT.

In DNA form, the CDR3 reads TGTGCCAGCAGCTTGGGACAGGGTGCCTTCAATGAGCAGTTCTTC. It yields the protein CASSLGQGAFNEQFF. The chain is built from TRBV5-8 and TRBJ2-1; 7 nucleotides line up with TRBD1. V gave up 0 bases and J gave up 6 bases; unmatched junction bases: 6. The CDR3 contains 15 residues. Germline lookup yields CDR1 SGHTS and CDR2 YDEGEE.

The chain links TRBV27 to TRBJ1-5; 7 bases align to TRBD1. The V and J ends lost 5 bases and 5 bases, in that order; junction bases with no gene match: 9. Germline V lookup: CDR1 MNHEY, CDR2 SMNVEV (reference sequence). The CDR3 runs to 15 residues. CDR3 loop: CASSPRQGWDQPQHF. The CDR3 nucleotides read TGTGCCAGCAGTCCCAGACAGGGTTGGGATCAGCCCCAGCATTTT.

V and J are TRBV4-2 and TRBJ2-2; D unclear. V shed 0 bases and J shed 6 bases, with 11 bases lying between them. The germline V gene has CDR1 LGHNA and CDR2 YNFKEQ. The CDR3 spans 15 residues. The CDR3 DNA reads TGTGCCAGCAGCCAAGAAGAGGCTAGTTCCGGGGAGCTGTTTTTT. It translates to CASSQEEASSGELFF.

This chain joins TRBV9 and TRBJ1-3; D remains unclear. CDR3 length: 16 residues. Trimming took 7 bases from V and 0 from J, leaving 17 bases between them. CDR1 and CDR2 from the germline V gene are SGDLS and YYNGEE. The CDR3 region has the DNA TGTGCCAGCTCCCTTAATCGGGAGAGCTCTGGAAACACCATATATTTT. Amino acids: CASSLNRESSGNTIYF.

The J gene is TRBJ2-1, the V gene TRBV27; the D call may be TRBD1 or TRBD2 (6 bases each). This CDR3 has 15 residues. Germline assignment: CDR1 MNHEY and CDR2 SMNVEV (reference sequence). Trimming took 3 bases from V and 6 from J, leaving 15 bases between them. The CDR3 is CASSFLGLGANEQFF. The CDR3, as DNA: TGTGCCAGCAGTTTTCTGGGACTGGGGGCCAATGAGCAGTTCTTC.

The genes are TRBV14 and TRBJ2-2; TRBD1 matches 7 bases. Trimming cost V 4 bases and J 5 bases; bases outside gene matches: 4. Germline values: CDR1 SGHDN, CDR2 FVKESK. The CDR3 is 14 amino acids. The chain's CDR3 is CASSRVQGTGELFF. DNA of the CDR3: TGTGCCAGCAGCCGGGTACAGGGGACCGGGGAGCTGTTTTTT.